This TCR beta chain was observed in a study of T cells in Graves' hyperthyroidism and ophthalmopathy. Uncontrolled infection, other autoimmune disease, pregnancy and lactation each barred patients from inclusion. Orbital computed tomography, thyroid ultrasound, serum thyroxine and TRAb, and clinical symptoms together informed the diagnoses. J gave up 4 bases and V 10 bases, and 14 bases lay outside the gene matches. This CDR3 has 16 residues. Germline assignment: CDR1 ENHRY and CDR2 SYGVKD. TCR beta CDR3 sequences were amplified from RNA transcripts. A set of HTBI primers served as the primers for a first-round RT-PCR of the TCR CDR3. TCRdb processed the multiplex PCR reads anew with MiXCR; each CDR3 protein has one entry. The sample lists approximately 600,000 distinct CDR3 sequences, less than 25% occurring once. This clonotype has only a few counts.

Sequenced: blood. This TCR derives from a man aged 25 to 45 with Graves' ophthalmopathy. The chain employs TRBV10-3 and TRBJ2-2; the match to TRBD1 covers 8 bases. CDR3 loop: CATQTRTGSSTGELFF. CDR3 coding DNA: TGTGCCACCCAGACAAGGACAGGGTCGAGCACCGGGGAGCTGTTTTTT.